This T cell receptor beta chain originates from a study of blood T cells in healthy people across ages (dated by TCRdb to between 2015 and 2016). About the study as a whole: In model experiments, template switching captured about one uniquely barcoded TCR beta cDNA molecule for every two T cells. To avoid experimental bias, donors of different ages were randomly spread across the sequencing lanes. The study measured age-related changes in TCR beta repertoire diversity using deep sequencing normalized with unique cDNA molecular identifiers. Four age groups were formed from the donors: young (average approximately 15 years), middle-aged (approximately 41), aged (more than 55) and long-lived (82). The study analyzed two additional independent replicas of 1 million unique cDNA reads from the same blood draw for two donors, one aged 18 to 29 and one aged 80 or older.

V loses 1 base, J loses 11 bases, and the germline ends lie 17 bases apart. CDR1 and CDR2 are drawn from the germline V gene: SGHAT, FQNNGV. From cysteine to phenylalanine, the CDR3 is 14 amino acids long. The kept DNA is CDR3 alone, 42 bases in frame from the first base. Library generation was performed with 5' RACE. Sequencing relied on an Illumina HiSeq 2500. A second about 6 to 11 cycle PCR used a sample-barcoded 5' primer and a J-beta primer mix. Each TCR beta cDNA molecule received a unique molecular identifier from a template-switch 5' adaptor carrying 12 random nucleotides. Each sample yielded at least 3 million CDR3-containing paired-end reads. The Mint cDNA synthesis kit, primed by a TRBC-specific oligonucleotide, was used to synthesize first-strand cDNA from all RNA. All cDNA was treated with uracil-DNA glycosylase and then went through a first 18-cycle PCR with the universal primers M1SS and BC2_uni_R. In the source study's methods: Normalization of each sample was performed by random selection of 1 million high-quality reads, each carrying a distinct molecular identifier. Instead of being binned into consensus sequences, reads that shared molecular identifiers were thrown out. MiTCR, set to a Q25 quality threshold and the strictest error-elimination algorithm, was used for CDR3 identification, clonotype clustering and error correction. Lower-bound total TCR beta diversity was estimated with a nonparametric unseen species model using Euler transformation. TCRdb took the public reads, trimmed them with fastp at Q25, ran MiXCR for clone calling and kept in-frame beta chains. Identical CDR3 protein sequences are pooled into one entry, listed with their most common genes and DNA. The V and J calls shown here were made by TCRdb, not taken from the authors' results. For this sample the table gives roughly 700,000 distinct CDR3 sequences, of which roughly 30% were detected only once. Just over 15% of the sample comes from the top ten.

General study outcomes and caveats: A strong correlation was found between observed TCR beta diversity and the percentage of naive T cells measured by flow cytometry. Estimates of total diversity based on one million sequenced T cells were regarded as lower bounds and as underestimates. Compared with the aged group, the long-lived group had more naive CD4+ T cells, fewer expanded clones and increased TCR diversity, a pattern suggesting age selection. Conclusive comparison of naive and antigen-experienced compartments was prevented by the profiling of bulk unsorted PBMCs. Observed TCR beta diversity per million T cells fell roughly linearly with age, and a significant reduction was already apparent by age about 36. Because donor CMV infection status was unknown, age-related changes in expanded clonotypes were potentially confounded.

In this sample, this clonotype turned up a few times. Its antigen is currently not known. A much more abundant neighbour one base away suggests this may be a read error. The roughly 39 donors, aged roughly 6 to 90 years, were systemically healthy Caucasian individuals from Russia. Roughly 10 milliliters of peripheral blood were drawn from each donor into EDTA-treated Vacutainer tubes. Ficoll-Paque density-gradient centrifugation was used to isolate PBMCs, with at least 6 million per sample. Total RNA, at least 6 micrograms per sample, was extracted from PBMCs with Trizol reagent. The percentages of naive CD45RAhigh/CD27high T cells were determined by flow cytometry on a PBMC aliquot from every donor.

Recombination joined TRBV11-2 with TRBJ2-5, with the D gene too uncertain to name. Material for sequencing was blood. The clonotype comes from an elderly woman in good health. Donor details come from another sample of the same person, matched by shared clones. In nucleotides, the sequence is TGTGCCAGCAGCTTAGGGGGTACTTTTAGCAAGCAGTACTTC. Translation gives CASSLGGTFSKQYF. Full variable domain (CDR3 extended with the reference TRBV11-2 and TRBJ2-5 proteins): EAGVAQSPRYKIIEKRQSVAFWCNPISGHATLYWYQQILGQGPKLLIQFQNNGVVDDSQLPKDRFSAERLKGVDSTLKIQPAKLEDSAVYLCASSLGGTFSKQYFGPGTRLLVL.